These 2 T cell receptor beta chains were sequenced from one sample in a study of technical replicates of blood from a handful of donors. Assay used: immunoSEQ multiplex PCR; TCRdb lists only in-frame clones, some missing. The table has 80,000 to 90,000 clones, just under 95% seen once. Sequences were obtained from T cells isolated from PBMCs. The receptor set was obtained from a human donor in good health.

The chain employs TRBV7-9 and TRBJ2-5; D ambiguous. Germline CDR1 reads SEHNR; CDR2 reads FQNEAQ (reference sequence). The CDR3 is 12 residues long. Trimming stripped 10 bases from V and 4 bases from J, with 13 bases between. The CDR3 nucleotides are TGTGCCATCGAACCTACCGGAGAGACCCAGTACTTC. Its translation: CAIEPTGETQYF.

For this clone: Other DNA sequences from this sample encode an identical CDR3 as well. This chain joins TRBV19 and TRBJ2-7; 8 bases fit TRBD1. The germline gives CDR1 LNHDA, CDR2 SQIVND (reference sequence). The V and J ends lost 3 bases and 2 bases, in that order; junction bases with no gene match: 3. This CDR3 region has 14 residues. CDR3 in amino acids: CASSIGTGPYEQYF. The CDR3 DNA reads as TGTGCCAGTAGTATTGGGACAGGCCCCTACGAGCAGTACTTC.